The 25 T cell receptor beta chains in this list originate from one sample, sequenced in a study of cytomegalovirus exposure and HLA in healthy donors. In the PCR, 60 Vbeta and 13 Jbeta primers were used. The assay was immunoSEQ multiplex PCR, and TCRdb's table has in-frame clones only and misses some. The sample comprises more than 150,000 clones, just over 75% of which are singletons, and 1.4% rests with the top ten. The sequenced material came from PBMCs. The receptors stem from a man younger than 35 in good health and CMV-seronegative.

J is TRBJ2-7 and V is TRBV27, with TRBD1 matching 9 bases. Trimming took 5 bases from V and 2 from J; bases not matched to a gene: 4. The CDR3 runs to 14 residues. The V gene's germline CDR1 is MNHEY and CDR2 SMNVEV (reference sequence). CDR3 region: CASSQTGGPYEQYF. DNA of the CDR3: TGTGCCAGCAGTCAAACAGGGGGCCCCTACGAGCAGTACTTC.

The chain is built from TRBV19 and TRBJ2-1; 11 nucleotides match TRBD1. Germline V gene sequence: CDR1 LNHDA, CDR2 SQIVND (reference sequence). The J segment lost 8 bases and the V segment lost 9 bases, leaving 15 bases of the junction unmatched. This CDR3 is 16 amino acids long. The CDR3 protein is CARHNSPGQGDHEQFF. CDR3 DNA: TGTGCCAGGCACAATTCGCCGGGACAGGGGGACCATGAGCAGTTCTTC.

The CDR3 coding sequence is TGTGCCAGTAGTAAAAGGACAGGGGAGGAGACCCAGTACTTC. It specifies CASSKRTGEETQYF. The chain joins TRBV19 to TRBJ2-5; 9 bases are a match to TRBD1. Per the germline V gene, CDR1 is LNHDA and CDR2 is SQIVND (reference sequence). The V and J ends lost 4 bases and 5 bases, in that order; junction bases with no gene match: 5. The CDR3 consists of 14 residues.

The J gene is TRBJ2-2, the V gene TRBV18; TRBD2 aligns across 9 bases. Germline CDR1 reads KGHSH; CDR2 reads LQKENI. The CDR3 runs 16 residues. Trimming cost V 2 bases and J 4 bases; bases outside gene matches: 5. This CDR3 reads CASSPNLAGSTGELFF. In DNA form, the CDR3 reads TGTGCCAGCTCACCAAATCTAGCGGGGAGCACCGGGGAGCTGTTTTTT.

The V gene is TRBV6-6, the J gene TRBJ2-7, with D hard to call. The CDR3 contains 13 residues. Germline CDR1 and CDR2: MNHNY and SVGAGI (reference sequence). The V end lost 0 bases, the J end lost 6 bases, and 9 bases lay between the germline ends. The CDR3 region has the DNA TGTGCCAGCAGTTACTCGATAGAAATCGAGCAGTACTTC. Encoded protein: CASSYSIEIEQYF.

This chain links TRBV2 with TRBJ2-4; TRBD2 is a possible D gene (6 bases). V was shortened by 3 bases and J by 0 bases, with 9 bases between the two germline ends. CDR1 is SNHLY, CDR2 FYNNEI, per germline. CDR3 size: 15 residues. CDR3 in amino acids: CASSELGGAKNIQYF. The CDR3 DNA reads TGTGCCAGCAGTGAGTTGGGGGGAGCCAAAAACATTCAGTACTTC.

The J gene is TRBJ2-1, the V gene TRBV4-3, with TRBD2 identical over 8 bases. V lost 4 bases to trimming and J lost 3 bases; unmatched junction nucleotides: 5. The CDR3 runs to 15 residues. Germline V lookup: CDR1 LGHNA, CDR2 YSLEER. CDR3 DNA: TGCGCCAGCAGCCTGAGCGGGGGTTACTACAATGAGCAGTTCTTC. Protein: CASSLSGGYYNEQFF.

The chain employs TRBV5-6 and TRBJ2-7; TRBD2 aligns across 9 bases. The CDR3 contains 16 residues. The V segment lost 0 bases and the J segment 7 bases; nucleotides outside the gene matches: 11. Germline V lookup: CDR1 SGHDT, CDR2 YYEEEE. In DNA form, the CDR3 reads TGTGCCAGCAGCTTGGTCACTGGCGGGGGGGTCGAAGAGCAGTACTTC. Translating gives CASSLVTGGGVEEQYF.

The chain combines TRBV6-1 with TRBJ2-3; 8 nucleotides agree with TRBD1. CDR1 is MNHNS and CDR2 is SASEGT in the germline V gene. This CDR3 region has 12 residues. V was pared by 9 bases and J by 6 bases, with 5 bases of the junction left unmatched. The CDR3 protein is CARTGAVDTQYF. CDR3 in DNA: TGTGCCAGGACAGGGGCAGTTGATACGCAGTATTTT.

As concerns this clone: The junction does not match germline at one end; this may be a read error. V and J are TRBV7-8 and TRBJ2-1; TRBD2 matches 8 bases. This CDR3 has 14 amino acids. Germline values: CDR1 SGHVS, CDR2 FQNEAQ. The chain's CDR3 is CASSLEALAGTPVF. The DNA for the CDR3 is TGTGCCAGCAGCTTAGAGGCGCTAGCGGGTACCCCGGTCTTC.

V and J are TRBV30 and TRBJ1-3; a weak D match, TRBD1 (6 bases). Looked up from germline, CDR1 is GTSNPN and CDR2 is SVGIG (reference sequence). Trimming left V 1 base short and J 3 bases short, with 10 bases between. The CDR3 consists of 14 residues. The chain's CDR3 is CAWSGGQGGNTIYF. CDR3 coding DNA: TGTGCCTGGAGTGGGGGGCAGGGTGGAAACACCATATATTTT.

This clone has a handful of counts. The chain couples TRBV30 to TRBJ2-3; a possible D gene is TRBD2 (6 bases). The CDR3 runs to 14 residues. V was shortened by 2 bases and J by 0 bases, with 9 bases between the two germline ends. Germline CDR1 is GTSNPN and CDR2 is SVGIG (reference sequence). The CDR3 reads CAWSPGLSTDTQYF. In DNA, the CDR3 is TGTGCCTGGAGTCCGGGACTTAGCACAGATACGCAGTATTTT.

V is TRBV27 and J is TRBJ2-4; the D is unclear. Germline V gene data show CDR1 as MNHEY and CDR2 as SMNVEV (reference sequence). CDR3 size: 15 residues. Trimming left V 0 bases short and J 7 bases short, with 13 bases between. The CDR3 sequence is CASSLSRPPGNIQYF. In DNA, the CDR3 is TGTGCCAGCAGTTTATCCCGCCCGCCCGGGAACATTCAGTACTTC.

This clone appeared once. The chain couples TRBV9 to TRBJ2-1; tentative D call: TRBD2 (6 bases). With 0 bases removed from V and 0 bases from J, the gap between germline ends came to 16 bases. Germline V lookup: CDR1 SGDLS, CDR2 YYNGEE. The length of the CDR3 is 18 residues. CDR3 DNA: TGTGCCAGCAGCGTAGACACTAGCCTCCTGGGCTCCTACAATGAGCAGTTCTTC. Amino acids: CASSVDTSLLGSYNEQFF.

V and J are TRBV6-5 and TRBJ2-5; tentatively, D is TRBD1 (6 bases). V dropped 2 bases and J dropped 4 bases, with 11 bases sitting between them. CDR3 size: 14 residues. Germline values: CDR1 MNHEY, CDR2 SVGAGI. The CDR3 DNA follows: TGTGCCAGCAGTTACGGGTACAGGGCAGAGACCCAGTACTTC. Amino acid sequence: CASSYGYRAETQYF.

V gene TRBV18 combines with J gene TRBJ1-2; 7 bases align to TRBD1. The V and J ends lost 3 bases and 6 bases, in that order; junction bases with no gene match: 1. Looked up from germline, CDR1 is KGHSH and CDR2 is LQKENI. This CDR3 is 12 amino acids long. The chain's CDR3 is CASSPRGDGYTF. Here the CDR3 DNA reads TGTGCCAGCTCACCCAGGGGGGATGGCTACACCTTC.

The chain uses TRBV18 and TRBJ2-5, with TRBD1 as a possible D gene (5 bases). CDR3 length equals 15 residues. Germline V gene data show CDR1 as KGHSH and CDR2 as LQKENI. Trimming left V 1 base short and J 3 bases short, with 12 bases between. Here the CDR3 DNA reads TGTGCCAGCTCACCACGGTTTAAAGGGGAAGAGACCCAGTACTTC. This codes for CASSPRFKGEETQYF.

The V gene is TRBV6-1, the J gene TRBJ1-2; D may be TRBD1 (6 bases). Germline values: CDR1 MNHNS, CDR2 SASEGT. The CDR3 contains 17 residues. Trimming took 1 base from V and 6 from J, leaving 21 bases between them. CDR3 residues: CASSEGTGHLYPNGYTF. Here the CDR3 DNA reads TGTGCCAGCAGTGAAGGAACAGGGCACCTCTATCCGAATGGCTACACCTTC.

The chain links TRBV10-3 to TRBJ2-7; 7 nucleotides match TRBD1. J lost 5 bases, V lost 0 bases, and 10 bases had no gene match. Germline lookup yields CDR1 ENHRY and CDR2 SYGVKD. The CDR3 loop spans 16 amino acids. The CDR3 region has the DNA TGTGCCATCAGTGAGTCGATCGTGACAGGGTTCGACGAGCAGTACTTC. Protein product: CAISESIVTGFDEQYF.

This clone has just one count. V and J are TRBV30 and TRBJ2-6; TRBD1 aligns across 12 bases. V trimming: 8 bases; J trimming: 0 bases; junction bases outside the gene matches: 2. The CDR3 covers 15 residues. Per germline, CDR1 GTSNPN and CDR2 SVGIG (reference sequence). The CDR3 reads CAGDRGLSGANVLTF. The CDR3 bases are TGTGCCGGGGACAGGGGGCTCTCTGGGGCCAACGTCCTGACTTTC.

This clone was detected only once. The V call is TRBV27, the J call TRBJ2-3; a weak D match, TRBD1 (5 bases). Trimming left V 6 bases short and J 4 bases short, with 14 bases between. This CDR3 contains 14 residues. In germline, CDR1 is MNHEY, CDR2 SMNVEV (reference sequence). This chain's CDR3 is CASRSRQFSDTQYF. In nucleotides, the CDR3 is TGTGCCAGCAGATCCCGACAGTTTTCAGATACGCAGTATTTT.

The chain carries TRBV7-2 and TRBJ2-1; possibly TRBD2 for D (6 bases). V lost 4 bases to trimming and J lost 12 bases, with 13 bases between them. CDR1 SGHTA and CDR2 FQGNSA come from the germline V gene. The CDR3 is 12 amino acids. The CDR3, as DNA: TGTGCCAGCAGCTCGTACGGGGGTGGGCAGTTCTTC. It translates to CASSSYGGGQFF.

The chain employs TRBV4-2 and TRBJ2-1, with D possibly being TRBD2 (7 bases). Germline V gives CDR1 LGHNA, CDR2 YNFKEQ. The CDR3 consists of 19 residues. V shed 0 bases and J shed 5 bases, with 23 bases lying between them. Written as DNA, the CDR3 is TGTGCCAGCAGCCAAGATAGGGTCTTAAGGGGGGGTGCAAACAATGAGCAGTTCTTC. It translates to CASSQDRVLRGGANNEQFF.

The V gene is TRBV12-1, the J gene TRBJ2-4; the table's D call of TRBD2 was not tested on the DNA. TRBV12-1 is a documented pseudogene. CDR3 length equals 17 residues. As DNA, the CDR3 is TGTGCCAGCAGCCCATCCCGACTAGCGAGAGTGAGAAACATTCAGTACTTC. Encoded protein: CASSPSRLARVRNIQYF.

This clone was counted once. The chain links TRBV29-1 to TRBJ2-1, with 7 bases aligning to TRBD1. V lost 6 bases to trimming and J lost 2 bases; unmatched junction nucleotides: 7. In germline, CDR1 is SQVTM, CDR2 ANQGSEA. This CDR3 is built from 14 residues. CDR3 DNA: TGCAGCGTCGTCGCAGGGGGTCCCTACAATGAGCAGTTCTTC. This gives the protein CSVVAGGPYNEQFF.